This T cell receptor (beta chain) was sequenced in a study of T cells in Graves' hyperthyroidism and ophthalmopathy. Findings and limits, study-wide: Median prediction lead before ophthalmopathy onset was about 6.3 months with the model.

Criteria for exclusion of patients were uncontrolled infection, other autoimmune disease, pregnancy or lactation. TCR beta CDR3 sequences were amplified from RNA transcripts. A first-round RT-PCR of the TCR CDR3 used the HTBI primer set. TCRdb reanalysed the multiplex PCR reads using MiXCR and keeps one entry per CDR3 protein. The sample has 500,000 to 600,000 distinct CDR3 sequences, roughly 50% seen once. This clonotype was observed at least ten times. Its target is not known. From germline, CDR1 is SGHDN and CDR2 FVKESK. V lost 0 bases and J lost 1; bases outside the gene matches: 13. There are 19 residues in the CDR3.

Sequenced material: peripheral blood or thyroid tissue (not recorded which). The TCR comes from an adult woman with Graves' disease, either hyperthyroidism or ophthalmopathy (not recorded which). The chain carries TRBV14 and TRBJ1-1; TRBD1 aligns across 8 bases. CDR3 DNA: TGTGCCAGCAGCCAAGACTGGCCACACGGGACAGGAGAGAACACTGAAGCTTTCTTT. Translating it yields CASSQDWPHGTGENTEAFF.